One sample yielded the 5 T cell receptor beta chains listed below, sequenced in a study of blood T cell repertoires in COVID-19. Profiled with immunoSEQ multiplex PCR; TCRdb holds only in-frame clones, not every one. In the table there are some 320,000 clones, about 88% of which are singletons. Material for sequencing was PBMCs or T cells enriched from blood (not recorded which). Receptors were obtained from a man between 60 and 75 years old who had recovered from COVID-19.

CDR3 sequence: CASSLVASVAYNEQFF. The CDR3 DNA reads TGCGCCAGCAGCTTGGTGGCTAGCGTGGCCTACAATGAGCAGTTCTTC. The chain links TRBV5-1 to TRBJ2-1, with D perhaps matching TRBD2 (6 bases). Germline V gives CDR1 SGHRS, CDR2 YFSETQ. Trimming took 0 bases from V and 2 from J, leaving 12 bases between them. The CDR3 spans 16 residues.

This clone showed up just a few times. The chain uses TRBV7-3 and TRBJ2-1; 7 bases are shared with TRBD1. With 5 bases clipped from V and 0 bases from J, the junction kept 7 bases outside the gene matches. The CDR3 loop spans 16 amino acids. Germline lookup yields CDR1 SGHTA and CDR2 FQGTGA. The CDR3 sequence is CASSPQGIGSYNEQFF. The CDR3 bases are TGTGCCAGCAGCCCACAGGGGATAGGCTCCTACAATGAGCAGTTCTTC.

The gene calls are TRBV18 and TRBJ1-1; the D is unclear. This CDR3 region has 15 residues. From germline, CDR1 is KGHSH and CDR2 LQKENI. V gave up 1 base and J gave up 5 bases, with 14 bases separating them. This CDR3 reads CASSPRLGDSTEAFF. The CDR3 region has the DNA TGTGCCAGCTCACCACGTCTAGGCGATTCTACTGAAGCTTTCTTT.

The genes are TRBV19 and TRBJ2-2; 7 bases map to TRBD2. The ends lost 7 bases at V and 5 bases at J; junction bases unmatched: 7. Germline V gives CDR1 LNHDA, CDR2 SQIVND (reference sequence). The CDR3 consists of 14 residues. CDR3 region: CASMSGKGTGELFF. The CDR3 DNA reads TGTGCCAGTATGAGCGGGAAGGGAACCGGGGAGCTGTTTTTT.

The chain uses TRBV9 and TRBJ1-2, with TRBD1 as a possible D gene (6 bases). The germline CDR1 and CDR2 sequences are SGDLS and YYNGEE. V lost 2 bases and J lost 5, with 16 bases in between. The CDR3 is 15 amino acids. CDR3 DNA sequence: TGTGCCAGCAGCGTCCGACAGGACACCATATATGGCTACACCTTC. The encoded protein is CASSVRQDTIYGYTF.